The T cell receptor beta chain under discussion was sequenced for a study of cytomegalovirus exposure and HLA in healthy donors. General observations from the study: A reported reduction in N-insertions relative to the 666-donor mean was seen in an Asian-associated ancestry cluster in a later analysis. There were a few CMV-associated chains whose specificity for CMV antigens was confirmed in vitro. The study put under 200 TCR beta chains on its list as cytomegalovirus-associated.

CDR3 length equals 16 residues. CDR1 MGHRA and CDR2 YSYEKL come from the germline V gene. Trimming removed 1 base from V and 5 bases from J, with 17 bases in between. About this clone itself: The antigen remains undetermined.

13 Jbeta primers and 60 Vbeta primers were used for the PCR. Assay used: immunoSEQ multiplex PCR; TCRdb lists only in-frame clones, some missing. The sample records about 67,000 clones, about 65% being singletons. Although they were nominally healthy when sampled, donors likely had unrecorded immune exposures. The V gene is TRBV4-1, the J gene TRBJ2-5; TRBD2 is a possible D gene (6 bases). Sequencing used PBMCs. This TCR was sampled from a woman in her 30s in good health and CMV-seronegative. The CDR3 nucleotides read TGCGCCAGCAGCCAAGGAGATCTGGGACTGGAGGAGACCCAGTACTTC. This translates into CASSQGDLGLEETQYF.